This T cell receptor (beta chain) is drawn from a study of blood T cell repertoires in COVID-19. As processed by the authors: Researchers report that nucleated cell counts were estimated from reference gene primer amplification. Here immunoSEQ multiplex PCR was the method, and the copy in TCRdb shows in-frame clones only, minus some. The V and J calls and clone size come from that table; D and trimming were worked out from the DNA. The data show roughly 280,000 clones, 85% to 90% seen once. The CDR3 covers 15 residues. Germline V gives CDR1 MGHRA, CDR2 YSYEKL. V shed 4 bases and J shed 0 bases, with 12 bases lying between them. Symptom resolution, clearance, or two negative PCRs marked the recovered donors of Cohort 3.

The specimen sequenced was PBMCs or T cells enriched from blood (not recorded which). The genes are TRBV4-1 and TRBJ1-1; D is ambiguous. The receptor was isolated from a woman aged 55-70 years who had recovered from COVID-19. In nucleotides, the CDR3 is TGCGCCAGCAGCCCCCAGGAAGATATGAACACTGAAGCTTTCTTT. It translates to CASSPQEDMNTEAFF.